Below, 26 T cell receptor beta chains from the same sample are listed, as sequenced in a study of blood T cell repertoires in COVID-19 (dated by TCRdb to the early 2020s). Library construction relied on the immunoSEQ multiplex PCR assay. As stored in TCRdb, this immuneACCESS dataset retains in-frame rearrangements with V and J assigned. A fraction of the clones does not appear; measured against another copy, unresolved V genes explain less than half of the discrepancy, and the remainder lacks a known reason. The sample records about 280,000 clones, roughly nine tenths of which are singletons. The top ten clones comprise around 8.8% of the sample. Specimen: peripheral blood. The source is a man aged 40-55 years with active or convalescent COVID-19.

This rearrangement joins TRBV19 to TRBJ1-2; 7 positions match TRBD1. The CDR3 is made up of 15 amino acids. Germline V gene sequence: CDR1 LNHDA, CDR2 SQIVND (reference sequence). The ends lost 8 bases at V and 1 base at J; junction bases unmatched: 10. As DNA, the CDR3 is TGTGCCAGTTTCGGGACAGATTCTTTTAACTATGGCTACACCTTC. Translated: CASFGTDSFNYGYTF.

The chain combines TRBV7-9 with TRBJ1-2, with a possible D match to TRBD1 (5 bases). Looked up from germline, CDR1 is SEHNR and CDR2 is FQNEAQ (reference sequence). Trimming cost V 1 base and J 6 bases, with 9 bases left between them. The CDR3 contains 13 residues. The CDR3 DNA reads as TGTGCCAGCAGCTTAGGCAGGGAAAATGGCTACACCTTC. It yields the protein CASSLGRENGYTF.

The chain links TRBV9 to TRBJ1-1; D is unresolved. CDR3 size: 15 residues. Per germline, CDR1 SGDLS and CDR2 YYNGEE. Trimming stripped 2 bases from V and 4 bases from J, with 15 bases between. The CDR3 DNA reads TGTGCCAGCAGCGTTGGGGAGGGAGGTGGCACTGAAGCTTTCTTT. Translation gives CASSVGEGGGTEAFF. The full variable domain, its missing parts supplied by reference TRBV9 and TRBJ1-1, is DSGVTQTPKHLITATGQRVTLRCSPRSGDLSVYWYQQSLDQGLQFLIQYYNGEERAKGNILERFSAQQFPDLHSELNLSSLELGDSALYFCASSVGEGGGTEAFFGQGTRLTVV.

V is TRBV5-1 and J is TRBJ2-3; D remains ambiguous. Germline lookup yields CDR1 SGHRS and CDR2 YFSETQ. The CDR3 is made up of 14 amino acids. The ends were cut back, 0 bases at V and 2 bases at J, with 7 bases in the middle. In nucleotides, the CDR3 is TGCGCCAGCAGCTTGGGACTCCCCACAGATACGCAGTATTTT. The encoded protein is CASSLGLPTDTQYF. The full variable domain, rest sourced from reference TRBV5-1 and TRBJ2-3, is KAGVTQTPRYLIKTRGQQVTLSCSPISGHRSVSWYQQTPGQGLQFLFEYFSETQRNKGNFPGRFSGRQFSNSRSEMNVSTLELGDSALYLCASSLGLPTDTQYFGPGTRLTVL.

A single count supports this clone. The gene calls are TRBV7-9 and TRBJ2-1; D uncertain. Germline CDR1 reads SEHNR; CDR2 reads FQNEAQ (reference sequence). V dropped 1 base and J dropped 2 bases, with 3 bases sitting between them. This CDR3 region has 13 residues. CDR3 residues: CASSLGAYNEQFF. In nucleotides, the CDR3 is TGTGCCAGCAGCTTAGGAGCCTACAATGAGCAGTTCTTC.

This rearrangement joins TRBV7-6 to TRBJ2-2; 13 positions agree with TRBD2. The CDR3 is 17 residues long. V gave up 5 bases and J gave up 6 bases; unmatched junction bases: 9. Germline values: CDR1 SGHVS, CDR2 FNYEAQ. CDR3 loop: CASSIGLAGVVSGELFF. In nucleotides, the CDR3 is TGTGCCAGCAGCATAGGACTAGCGGGGGTGGTTTCCGGGGAGCTGTTTTTT.

This clone was seen only once. The chain has TRBV2 and TRBJ2-3; 9 bases are a match to TRBD1. Looked up from germline, CDR1 is SNHLY and CDR2 is FYNNEI. There are 15 residues in the CDR3. J was trimmed by 0 bases and V by 6 bases; bases with no gene match: 4. The CDR3 is CASRGTGPSTDTQYF. In nucleotides, the CDR3 is TGTGCCAGCAGGGGGACAGGGCCTAGCACAGATACGCAGTATTTT.

The V call is TRBV7-2, the J call TRBJ2-7; D may be TRBD1 (6 bases). The CDR3 runs 13 residues. Germline CDR1 is SGHTA and CDR2 is FQGNSA. V was trimmed by 1 base and J by 7 bases, leaving 11 bases between them. The CDR3 DNA reads TGTGCCAGCAGCTTAGACAGGGCTTGGGAGCAGTACTTC. The encoded protein is CASSLDRAWEQYF.

The chain couples TRBV5-1 to TRBJ1-5; D is possibly TRBD1 (6 bases). Trimming took off 0 bases at V and 5 bases at J, with 12 bases between the two ends. Germline lookup yields CDR1 SGHRS and CDR2 YFSETQ. This CDR3 has 15 residues. The CDR3: CASSLGEGEYQPQHF. CDR3 DNA: TGCGCCAGCAGCTTGGGGGAGGGGGAATATCAGCCCCAGCATTTT.

The chain is built from TRBV4-1 and TRBJ2-4; D perhaps matches TRBD1 (5 bases). There are 17 residues in the CDR3. In germline, CDR1 is MGHRA, CDR2 YSYEKL. V gave up 4 bases and J gave up 1 base, with 17 bases separating them. In nucleotides, the CDR3 is TGCGCCAGCAGCCGCACGTCGTCCAGGGCGGCCAAAAACATTCAGTACTTC. Residues: CASSRTSSRAAKNIQYF.

This clone was seen more than once but under ten times. The identical CDR3 is also encoded by other nucleotide sequences in the sample. This rearrangement joins TRBV30 to TRBJ1-5; no clear D. The CDR3 loop spans 13 amino acids. Germline V gene data show CDR1 as GTSNPN and CDR2 as SVGIG (reference sequence). V lost 5 bases and J lost 3, with 11 bases in between. Here the CDR3 reads CAWSEGSNQPQHF. Here the CDR3 DNA reads TGTGCCTGGTCGGAGGGTTCCAATCAGCCCCAGCATTTT.

Comment on this clone: This sequence may be a read error, since a much larger clone differs from it by one base. J is TRBJ1-1 and V is TRBV27; tentative D call: TRBD1 (5 bases). Looked up from germline, CDR1 is MNHEY and CDR2 is SMNVEV (reference sequence). V was pared by 3 bases and J by 1 base, with 6 bases between. The CDR3 runs 13 residues. CDR3 sequence: CASSFGGNTEAFF. CDR3 sequence (DNA): TGTGCCAGCAGTTTCGGGGGGAACACTGAAGCTTTCTTT.

The chain couples TRBV28 to TRBJ1-1; TRBD1 matches at 7 bases. The CDR3 is 14 amino acids. The germline CDR1 and CDR2 sequences are MDHEN and SYDVKM. V shed 3 bases, J shed 0 bases, and the junction held 1 base outside the gene matches. For the CDR3, the DNA is TGTGCCAGCAGTTTGGGACAGTTGAACACTGAAGCTTTCTTT. Its protein is CASSLGQLNTEAFF.

This clone turned up a few times. V usage is TRBV6-1 and J usage is TRBJ1-5; D might be TRBD1 (5 bases). The V and J ends lost 2 bases and 11 bases respectively, with 13 bases between them. Germline loops: CDR1 MNHNS, CDR2 SASEGT. This CDR3 contains 13 residues. CDR3 coding DNA: TGTGCCAGCAGTGAACTGGTTGGGGGGGCCCAGCATTTT. It specifies CASSELVGGAQHF.

The V gene is TRBV6-5, the J gene TRBJ2-7; possibly TRBD1 for D (5 bases). The CDR3 sequence is 11 residues long. CDR1 and CDR2 (germline): MNHEY, SVGAGI. The germline V and J ends were trimmed by 6 bases and 5 bases, with 8 bases remaining between them. The CDR3 nucleotides are TGTGCCAGCAGCGCAGGGAACGAGCAGTACTTC. Its protein product is CASSAGNEQYF.

This clone has just a few counts. DNA of the CDR3: TGCGCCAGCAGGAGTTCGAGCGGCTTTTTGGATACGCAGTATTTT. Its protein product is CASRSSSGFLDTQYF. V is TRBV5-1 and J is TRBJ2-3; weak D call: TRBD2 (5 bases). CDR1 SGHRS and CDR2 YFSETQ come from the germline V gene. The V end was cut by 5 bases, the J end by 6 bases, with 19 bases between. CDR3 length: 15 amino acids.

This sequence joins TRBV30 and TRBJ2-3; weak D call: TRBD2 (6 bases). The CDR3 extends over 16 amino acids. The germline V and J ends were trimmed by 2 bases and 2 bases, with 17 bases remaining between them. Germline-derived CDR1 and CDR2 are GTSNPN and SVGIG (reference sequence). CDR3 nucleotide sequence: TGTGCCTGGAGTACCGGAGGTAGCGGAATCACAGATACGCAGTATTTT. Amino acids: CAWSTGGSGITDTQYF.

This sequence joins TRBV19 and TRBJ2-1, with a possible D match to TRBD2 (6 bases). CDR1 and CDR2 from the germline V gene are LNHDA and SQIVND (reference sequence). V lost 5 bases to trimming and J lost 6 bases, with 17 bases between them. The CDR3 runs 15 residues. The CDR3 region has the DNA TGTGCCAGTAGTTCGCCCGGTGGTAGCGGCAATGAGCAGTTCTTC. Translated, it gives CASSSPGGSGNEQFF.

This chain connects TRBV11-2 to TRBJ2-7, with 9 bases fitting TRBD1. V was pared by 4 bases and J by 9 bases, with 10 bases of the junction left unmatched. Germline V gene data show CDR1 as SGHAT and CDR2 as FQNNGV. The CDR3 runs 14 residues. The CDR3 DNA sequence: TGTGCCAGCAGCTCTCCGGGACAGGGAGGTAGGCAGTACTTC. Residues: CASSSPGQGGRQYF.

This sequence joins TRBV14 and TRBJ2-7, with 7 bases aligning to TRBD2. V shed 1 base, J shed 1 base, and the junction held 10 bases outside the gene matches. Germline CDR1 reads SGHDN; CDR2 reads FVKESK. The CDR3 extends over 17 amino acids. CDR3 region: CASSQGAWEGRSYEQYF. CDR3 coding DNA: TGTGCCAGCAGCCAAGGGGCCTGGGAGGGACGGTCCTACGAGCAGTACTTC. The complete variable domain, with remaining parts taken from reference TRBV14 and TRBJ2-7, reads EAGVTQFPSHSVIEKGQTVTLRCDPISGHDNLYWYRRVMGKEIKFLLHFVKESKQDESGMPNNRFLAERTGGTYSTLKVQPAELEDSGVYFCASSQGAWEGRSYEQYFGPGTRLTVT.

This chain uses TRBV29-1 with TRBJ1-1; D uncertain. V dropped 7 bases and J dropped 0 bases, with 6 bases sitting between them. Looked up from germline, CDR1 is SQVTM and CDR2 is ANQGSEA. This CDR3 spans 11 amino acids. The DNA for the CDR3 is TGCAGCGCCGAGCTGAACACTGAAGCTTTCTTT. Encoded protein: CSAELNTEAFF. The full variable domain, completed using reference TRBV29-1 and TRBJ1-1, is SAVISQKPSRDICQRGTSLTIQCQVDSQVTMMFWYRQQPGQSLTLIATANQGSEATYESGFVIDKFPISRPNLTFSTLTVSNMSPEDSSIYLCSAELNTEAFFGQGTRLTVV.

The chain uses TRBV5-1 and TRBJ1-1; 10 bases match TRBD1. In germline, CDR1 is SGHRS, CDR2 YFSETQ. J gave up 11 bases and V 3 bases, and 7 bases lay outside the gene matches. The CDR3 length is 13 residues. This CDR3 is CASSSGTGAAAFF. The CDR3 nucleotides read TGCGCCAGCAGCTCCGGGACAGGGGCTGCGGCTTTCTTT.

The chain links TRBV7-9 to TRBJ2-3; 7 nucleotides line up with TRBD1. V was clipped by 3 bases and J by 2 bases; unmatched bases: 5. This CDR3 region has 15 residues. Germline CDR1 is SEHNR and CDR2 is FQNEAQ (reference sequence). In DNA form, the CDR3 reads TGTGCCAGCAGCTTTGGACAGGAGGACACAGATACGCAGTATTTT. It is translated as CASSFGQEDTDTQYF.

The chain employs TRBV5-1 and TRBJ2-3; D unclear. The CDR3 consists of 15 residues. Per germline, CDR1 SGHRS and CDR2 YFSETQ. The V and J ends lost 5 bases and 5 bases respectively, with 18 bases between them. The CDR3 sequence is CASRQDSQPGDTQYF. The DNA of the CDR3 is TGCGCCAGCAGGCAGGATTCACAGCCCGGAGATACGCAGTATTTT.

The V gene is TRBV9, the J gene TRBJ1-1, with D possibly matching TRBD1 (5 bases). This CDR3 is 14 amino acids long. Trimming took off 2 bases at V and 2 bases at J, with 10 bases between the two ends. CDR1 is SGDLS, CDR2 YYNGEE, per germline. The CDR3 DNA reads TGTGCCAGCAGCGTCGAAGGGGTAAACACTGAAGCTTTCTTT. It translates to CASSVEGVNTEAFF.

The CDR3 here is CASTGGGNSPLHF. The CDR3, as DNA: TGTGCCAGCACCGGGGGGGGTAATTCACCCCTCCACTTT. The rearrangement links TRBV28 to TRBJ1-6; D possibly corresponds to TRBD1 (5 bases). CDR1 and CDR2 from the germline V gene are MDHEN and SYDVKM. Trimming took 7 bases from V and 6 from J, leaving 10 bases between them. The CDR3 is made up of 13 amino acids.